Below, 12 T cell receptor beta chains from the same sample are listed, as sequenced in a study of patients and donors after allogeneic stem cell transplantation. TCRdb used MiXCR to reprocess the RT-PCR reads, holding one entry per CDR3 protein. The profile shows about 74,000 distinct CDR3 sequences, about a quarter of them singletons. Sample: blood, either unsorted or a sorted T cell fraction (not recorded which). The receptor source for this set is a human donor who was either an allogeneic HSCT recipient or a stem cell or donor lymphocyte infusion donor (not recorded which). It is not recorded whose cells these are; they may come from a transplant donor.

This clonotype was observed a few times. V is TRBV4-1 and J is TRBJ1-6; 8 bases agree with TRBD1. J gave up 4 bases and V 3 bases, and 17 bases lay outside the gene matches. The CDR3 is made up of 20 amino acids. Germline V gives CDR1 MGHRA, CDR2 YSYEKL. Here the CDR3 reads CASSQDQTGVGRRYNSPLHF. DNA of the CDR3: TGCGCCAGCAGCCAGGATCAGACAGGGGTGGGGAGGAGGTATAATTCACCCCTCCACTTT.

The sample holds a few counts of this clonotype. CDR3 loop: CASSPPWAGGTEAFF. CDR3 DNA sequence: TGTGCCAGCTCACCACCGTGGGCAGGGGGCACTGAAGCTTTCTTT. The chain is built from TRBV18 and TRBJ1-1, with 7 bases lining up with TRBD1. CDR1 KGHSH and CDR2 LQKENI come from the germline V gene. The CDR3 length is 15 residues. After removal of 0 bases from V and 4 bases from J, the junction contained 5 bases not matched to a gene.

The chain has TRBV15 and TRBJ1-3, with TRBD1 identical over 8 bases. Germline V CDR1 and CDR2: LNHNV, YYDKDF (reference sequence). V lost 0 bases, J lost 8 bases, and 9 bases stayed unmatched. The CDR3 contains 16 residues. CDR3 amino acids: CATSRDLRTGQDTIYF. CDR3 DNA sequence: TGTGCCACCAGCAGAGATCTTAGGACAGGGCAAGACACCATATATTTT.

The CDR3 is CSASMGTSQPQHF. The CDR3 nucleotides read TGCAGTGCTAGCATGGGGACTTCTCAGCCCCAGCATTTT. The gene calls are TRBV20-1 and TRBJ1-5; possibly TRBD1 for D (5 bases). Germline assignment: CDR1 DFQATT and CDR2 SNEGSKA (reference sequence). This CDR3 has 13 residues. Trimming pared 3 bases from V and 6 bases from J, leaving 12 bases between.

This clonotype is a singleton in its sample. The chain is built from TRBV5-1 and TRBJ2-5, with a tentative D call TRBD2 (5 bases). CDR1 and CDR2 (germline): SGHRS, YFSETQ. The CDR3 has 16 residues. V dropped 7 bases and J dropped 3 bases, with 22 bases sitting between them. CDR3 coding DNA: TGCGCCAGCGGCCCACATGACCGGGAAGGAGAAGAGACCCAGTACTTC. Translating gives CASGPHDREGEETQYF.

This clonotype came up once. This chain connects TRBV18 to TRBJ2-3; 9 bases map to TRBD2. Germline values: CDR1 KGHSH, CDR2 LQKENI. There are 20 residues in the CDR3. Trimming at V came to 2 bases and at J to 1 base, leaving 16 bases not matched to a gene. In DNA form, the CDR3 reads TGTGCCAGCTCACCAGGCATCTGGCGGGAGGGCCCGATCGGCACAGATACGCAGTATTTT. Its protein product is CASSPGIWREGPIGTDTQYF.

This clonotype was seen more than once but under ten times. The chain uses TRBV9 and TRBJ1-1, with 9 bases aligning to TRBD1. Germline CDR1 reads SGDLS; CDR2 reads YYNGEE. This CDR3 has 16 amino acids. J was trimmed by 0 bases and V by 0 bases; bases with no gene match: 3. Here the CDR3 reads CASSVAGTGLNTEAFF. The CDR3 nucleotides are TGTGCCAGCAGCGTAGCAGGGACAGGGCTGAACACTGAAGCTTTCTTT.

The V and J genes are TRBV6-2 or TRBV6-3 and TRBJ1-1; tentatively, D is TRBD1 (5 bases). The CDR3 sequence is 15 residues long. V lost 6 bases and J 0 bases, leaving 14 bases between the germline ends. The germline V gene encodes CDR1 MNHEY and CDR2 SVGEGT. In nucleotides, the CDR3 is TGTGCCAGCAGAGTGAGGGGAAGCCTGAACACTGAAGCTTTCTTT. This codes for CASRVRGSLNTEAFF.

The chain joins TRBV12-3 or TRBV12-4 to TRBJ2-7; TRBD1 aligns across 9 bases. Germline trimming cut 5 bases from V and 3 bases from J; bases unmatched to any gene: 8. This CDR3 region has 15 residues. CDR3 sequence (DNA): TGTGCCAGCAGTGTCATCGGGACAGGGAACTACGAGCAGTACTTC. As protein: CASSVIGTGNYEQYF.

This clonotype showed up just a few times. The V gene is TRBV28, the J gene TRBJ2-5, with no clear D. The V end was cut by 2 bases, the J end by 7 bases, with 11 bases between. Germline lookup yields CDR1 MDHEN and CDR2 SYDVKM. This CDR3 is 13 amino acids long. The CDR3 region is CASSLRLTRTQYF. As DNA, the CDR3 is TGTGCCAGCAGTTTACGCCTCACGAGGACCCAGTACTTC. The entire variable domain, with the rest obtained from reference TRBV28 and TRBJ2-5, is as follows: DVKVTQSSRYLVKRTGEKVFLECVQDMDHENMFWYRQDPGLGLRLIYFSYDVKMKEKGDIPEGYSVSREKKERFSLILESASTNQTSMYLCASSLRLTRTQYFGPGTRLLVL.

The V and J genes are TRBV29-1 and TRBJ2-7; 11 bases fit TRBD1. The V gene's germline CDR1 is SQVTM and CDR2 ANQGSEA. There are 13 residues in the CDR3. V lost 7 bases and J lost 2; bases outside the gene matches: 4. CDR3 bases: TGCAGCGCCCGGGACAGGGGGGCCTACGAGCAGTACTTC. Translated, it gives CSARDRGAYEQYF.

This clonotype was observed a few times. This chain links TRBV5-1 with TRBJ2-2; D remains ambiguous. Deletions cut 2 bases from V and 2 bases from J, with 7 bases between. This CDR3 is built from 14 residues. CDR1 is SGHRS and CDR2 is YFSETQ in the germline V gene. Here the CDR3 reads CASSFPFNTGELFF. CDR3 in DNA: TGCGCCAGCAGCTTTCCGTTTAACACCGGGGAGCTGTTTTTT.